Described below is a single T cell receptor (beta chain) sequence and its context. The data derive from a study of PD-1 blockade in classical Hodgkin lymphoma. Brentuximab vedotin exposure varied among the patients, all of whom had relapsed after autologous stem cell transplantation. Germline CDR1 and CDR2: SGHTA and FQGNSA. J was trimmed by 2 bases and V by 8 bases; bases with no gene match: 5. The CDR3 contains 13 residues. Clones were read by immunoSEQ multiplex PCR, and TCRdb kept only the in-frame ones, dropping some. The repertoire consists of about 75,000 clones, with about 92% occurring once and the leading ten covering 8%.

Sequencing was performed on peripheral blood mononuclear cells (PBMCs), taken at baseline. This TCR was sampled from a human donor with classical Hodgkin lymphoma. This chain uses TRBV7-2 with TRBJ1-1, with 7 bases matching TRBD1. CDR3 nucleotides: TGTGCCAGCGTCCAGGGGGGAAACACTGAAGCTTTCTTT. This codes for CASVQGGNTEAFF.